The rows below give T cell receptor beta chains drawn from one sample of a study of T cell changes during pregnancy in multiple sclerosis. Generated by immunoSEQ multiplex PCR, the TCRdb table keeps only in-frame clones and is missing some. In the table there are 35,000 to 45,000 clones, over 85% of which are singletons. Sequenced material: CD4+ T cells from peripheral blood mononuclear cells, taken before pregnancy. The receptors were sampled from a female donor with multiple sclerosis, enrolled in a pregnancy study. Both conserved end residues are part of each CDR3. D genes are given only for firm matches. Clone size, where shown, is once, few, many, or a class for clones that have expanded.

V	length	D	J	size	CDR3	DNA
TRBV4-1	16	NA	TRBJ1-4	NA	CASSLTRTATNEKLFF	TGCGCCAGCAGCCTAACCCGTACAGCAACTAATGAAAAACTGTTTTTT
TRBV4-1	15	NA	TRBJ1-2	once	CASSLEGGAVLGYTF	TGCGCCAGCAGCCTCGAGGGGGGGGCCGTCCTTGGCTACACCTTC
TRBV6-5	14	TRBD1	TRBJ2-7	NA	CASSLGDRGYEQYF	TGTGCCAGCAGTTTGGGGGACAGGGGCTACGAGCAGTACTTC
TRBV7-3	14	NA	TRBJ2-2	NA	CASSQNGGTGELFF	TGTGCCAGCAGCCAAAATGGGGGGACCGGGGAGCTGTTTTTT
TRBV10-2	14	NA	TRBJ1-3	NA	CASSDQGFGNTIYF	TGCGCCAGCAGTGACCAGGGATTTGGAAACACCATATATTTT
TRBV11-2	15	TRBD1	TRBJ2-7	NA	CASSLETGVFYEQYF	TGTGCCAGCAGCTTAGAGACAGGGGTATTCTACGAGCAGTACTTC
TRBV6-5	14	TRBD1	TRBJ1-2	NA	CASSRQGTLGGYTF	TGTGCCAGCAGTAGACAGGGGACATTAGGAGGCTACACCTTC
TRBV6-1	15	TRBD2	TRBJ2-2	NA	CASTISGGITGELFF	TGTGCCAGCACGATTTCGGGGGGGATAACCGGGGAGCTGTTTTTT
TRBV2	14	TRBD2	TRBJ2-1	NA	CASNKASGYNEQFF	TGTGCCAGCAATAAGGCTAGCGGGTACAATGAGCAGTTCTTC
TRBV9	18	NA	TRBJ1-2	NA	CASSPRGKGDYYNYGYTF	TGTGCCAGCAGCCCCCGGGGGAAGGGCGACTACTATAACTATGGCTACACCTTC
TRBV28	15	NA	TRBJ1-4	NA	CASSIPGPGDEKLFF	TGTGCCAGCAGTATACCGGGACCAGGGGATGAAAAACTGTTTTTT
TRBV2	13	NA	TRBJ2-1	NA	CASSVYGEDEQFF	TGTGCCAGCAGTGTATACGGGGAGGATGAGCAGTTCTTC
TRBV28	14	TRBD1	TRBJ1-2	NA	CASSFGGQGSGYTF	TGTGCCAGCAGTTTCGGGGGACAGGGAAGCGGCTACACCTTC
TRBV19	15	NA	TRBJ2-2	NA	CAIRRGQTNTGELFF	TGTGCCATCCGACGAGGACAGACGAACACCGGGGAGCTGTTTTTT
TRBV5-1	12	NA	TRBJ2-7	NA	CASSVEGYEQYF	TGCGCCAGCAGTGTCGAGGGCTACGAGCAGTACTTC
TRBV5-1	15	TRBD2	TRBJ2-1	few	CASSLVLAGNNEQFF	TGCGCCAGCAGCTTGGTACTAGCGGGGAACAATGAGCAGTTCTTC
TRBV19	19	TRBD2	TRBJ2-5	few	CASSKRTSGGAPSQETQYF	TGTGCCAGTAGTAAGCGGACTAGCGGGGGGGCCCCCTCCCAAGAGACCCAGTACTTC
TRBV18	16	NA	TRBJ2-6	NA	CASSRQSDSGANVLTF	TGTGCCAGCTCGCGACAGAGCGACTCTGGGGCCAACGTCCTGACTTTC
TRBV9	14	NA	TRBJ2-2	NA	CASSPRVTTGELFF	TGTGCCAGCAGCCCCAGGGTCACTACCGGGGAGCTGTTTTTT
TRBV7-2	15	TRBD1	TRBJ2-5	NA	CASSARDRVQETQYF	TGTGCCAGCAGCGCTCGGGACAGAGTCCAAGAGACCCAGTACTTC
TRBV29-1	14	TRBD2	TRBJ2-1	NA	CSATRGSSYNEQFF	TGCAGCGCGACGCGGGGGAGCTCCTACAATGAGCAGTTCTTC
TRBV5-1	15	NA	TRBJ1-3	NA	CASSLAEGAGNTIYF	TGCGCCAGCAGCTTGGCCGAGGGGGCTGGAAACACCATATATTTT
TRBV5-1	16	TRBD1	TRBJ2-1	NA	CASSLVAGGAYNEQFF	TGCGCCAGCAGCTTGGTAGCAGGGGGCGCCTACAATGAGCAGTTCTTC
TRBV18	15	TRBD1	TRBJ1-4	once	CASSPRTGADEKLFF	TGTGCCAGCTCACCAAGGACAGGGGCAGATGAAAAACTGTTTTTT
TRBV7-2	15	NA	TRBJ1-1	NA	CASSRVFSWNTEAFF	TGTGCCAGCAGCCGTGTTTTTTCCTGGAACACTGAAGCTTTCTTT
TRBV4-1	13	TRBD1	TRBJ1-2	once	CASKDRAKYGYTF	TGCGCCAGCAAGGACAGGGCGAAATATGGCTACACCTTC
TRBV7-2	16	NA	TRBJ2-3	NA	CASSLVVAFSTDTQYF	TGTGCCAGCAGCTTAGTAGTTGCGTTTAGCACAGATACGCAGTATTTT
TRBV28	15	TRBD2	TRBJ2-3	NA	CASSLTSVRADTQYF	TGTGCCAGCAGTCTTACTAGCGTTAGGGCAGATACGCAGTATTTT
TRBV6-1	11	TRBD1	TRBJ2-7	NA	CATGDSYEQYF	TGTGCCACCGGGGACAGCTACGAGCAGTACTTC
TRBV5-4	14	NA	TRBJ2-5	once	CASSLDRDQETQYF	TGTGCCAGCAGCTTGGACAGGGATCAAGAGACCCAGTACTTC
TRBV2	15	NA	TRBJ1-2	NA	CASSAAGNGMGGYTF	TGTGCCAGCAGTGCGGCGGGGAATGGGATGGGGGGCTACACCTTC
TRBV20-1	11	NA	TRBJ2-2	NA	CSASFTGELFF	TGCAGTGCATCATTCACCGGGGAGCTGTTTTTT
TRBV19	13	NA	TRBJ1-1	NA	CASQVPGNTEAFF	TGTGCCAGTCAAGTCCCAGGGAACACTGAAGCTTTCTTT
TRBV4-1	15	TRBD1	TRBJ1-4	NA	CASSQTTGNREKLFF	TGCGCCAGCAGCCAAACGACAGGGAACAGGGAAAAACTGTTTTTT
TRBV6-1	13	TRBD1	TRBJ2-3	NA	CASKGTGTDTQYF	TGTGCCAGCAAGGGGACAGGCACAGATACGCAGTATTTT
TRBV19	16	NA	TRBJ2-2	NA	CASSSGTLVNTGELFF	TGTGCCAGTAGTTCCGGGACTTTAGTTAACACCGGGGAGCTGTTTTTT
TRBV11-2	17	NA	TRBJ2-1	NA	CASSFPRRGSSYNEQFF	TGTGCCAGCAGCTTCCCCCGAAGGGGGAGCTCCTACAATGAGCAGTTCTTC
TRBV5-1	17	TRBD1	TRBJ1-3	NA	CASSIGTGAHSGNTIYF	TGCGCCAGCAGCATCGGGACAGGGGCCCACTCTGGAAACACCATATATTTT
TRBV19	13	NA	TRBJ1-1	NA	CASSLTGLDEAFF	TGTGCCAGTAGTTTAACAGGGTTGGATGAAGCTTTCTTT
TRBV5-1	16	NA	TRBJ2-1	NA	CASSLAWAGSYNEQFF	TGCGCCAGCAGCTTGGCCTGGGCGGGCTCCTACAATGAGCAGTTCTTC
TRBV4-1	15	NA	TRBJ1-2	NA	CASSQEGQINYGYTF	TGCGCCAGCAGCCAAGAAGGACAGATCAACTATGGCTACACCTTC
TRBV30	16	TRBD2	TRBJ2-1	NA	CAWSVYRTSGGNEQFF	TGTGCCTGGAGTGTCTATAGGACTAGCGGGGGAAATGAGCAGTTCTTC
TRBV30	13	NA	TRBJ1-4	NA	CAWSPTGREKLFF	TGTGCCTGGAGTCCAACGGGTAGGGAAAAACTGTTTTTT